The next 28 T cell receptor beta chains were all read from a single sample in a study of blood T cell repertoires in COVID-19. Generated by immunoSEQ multiplex PCR, the TCRdb table keeps only in-frame clones and is missing some. Of 250,000 to 300,000 clones listed, roughly nine tenths were seen once; the top ten hold 2.2%. The sequenced sample was peripheral blood. The receptors originated from a woman in her 30s with COVID-19, enrolled during active disease.

The rearrangement links TRBV19 to TRBJ1-2; D not resolved. Trimming left V 7 bases short and J 3 bases short, with 12 bases between. CDR1 is LNHDA and CDR2 is SQIVND in the germline V gene (reference sequence). CDR3 length: 13 amino acids. The CDR3 DNA is TGTGCCAGTATGGGCCGGAACTACTATGGCTACACCTTC. Translation: CASMGRNYYGYTF.

The chain recombines TRBV24-1 with TRBJ2-3; D is possibly TRBD1 (5 bases). Germline assignment: CDR1 KGHDR and CDR2 SFDVKD. The V end lost 4 bases, the J end lost 0 bases, and 10 bases lay between the germline ends. The CDR3 sequence is 15 residues long. The CDR3 DNA reads TGTGCCACCAGTGACCGGCAGGGTAGCACAGATACGCAGTATTTT. It codes for CATSDRQGSTDTQYF.

This chain links TRBV27 with TRBJ1-2; a weak D match, TRBD1 (5 bases). This CDR3 comprises 15 residues. Trimming took 4 bases from V and 0 from J, leaving 12 bases between them. The germline CDR1 and CDR2 sequences are MNHEY and SMNVEV (reference sequence). The CDR3 nucleotides read TGTGCCAGCAGTTGGTTGGGGGGAGCTAACTATGGCTACACCTTC. Its protein product is CASSWLGGANYGYTF.

CDR3 in DNA: TGCGCCAGCAGACCCGGGACAGGGGCGTACGAGCAGTACTTC. Its protein is CASRPGTGAYEQYF. The chain carries TRBV5-1 and TRBJ2-7; 10 bases fit TRBD1. The CDR3 is 14 amino acids. Germline trimming cut 5 bases from V and 4 bases from J; bases unmatched to any gene: 6. Looked up from germline, CDR1 is SGHRS and CDR2 is YFSETQ.

V gene TRBV27 combines with J gene TRBJ2-1, with D possibly being TRBD1 (6 bases). The CDR3 is 12 amino acids. The ends were cut back, 5 bases at V and 10 bases at J, with 12 bases in the middle. In germline, CDR1 is MNHEY, CDR2 SMNVEV (reference sequence). Here the CDR3 reads CASSHRAREQFF. As DNA, the CDR3 is TGTGCCAGCAGTCACAGGGCTCGGGAGCAGTTCTTC.

The CDR3, as DNA: TGTGCCAGTACTAAACGACAGGGAACCACTGAAGCTTTCTTT. It codes for CASTKRQGTTEAFF. The chain recombines TRBV19 with TRBJ1-1, with TRBD1 matching over 7 bases. Germline lookup yields CDR1 LNHDA and CDR2 SQIVND (reference sequence). The CDR3 runs 14 residues. After removal of 7 bases from V and 4 bases from J, the junction contained 9 bases not matched to a gene.

The chain carries TRBV28 and TRBJ2-3, with TRBD1 matching over 8 bases. The CDR3 spans 16 residues. After removal of 6 bases from V and 1 base from J, the junction contained 9 bases not matched to a gene. CDR1 is MDHEN and CDR2 is SYDVKM in the germline V gene. The CDR3 spells CASSSPTGAGTDTQYF. The CDR3 DNA sequence: TGTGCCAGCAGCTCCCCGACAGGGGCCGGCACAGATACGCAGTATTTT.

This chain connects TRBV5-6 to TRBJ1-2; D perhaps matches TRBD1 (6 bases). CDR1 is SGHDT, CDR2 YYEEEE, per germline. This CDR3 contains 13 residues. Trimming cost V 4 bases and J 10 bases, with 17 bases left between them. The CDR3 DNA reads as TGTGCCAGCAGCCGCCCCTCACAGGGAGACTACACCTTC. This sequence encodes CASSRPSQGDYTF.

This chain joins TRBV25-1 and TRBJ2-5; TRBD2 agrees at 7 bases. The CDR3 is 15 residues long. Germline V lookup: CDR1 MGHDK, CDR2 SYGVNS. The trim removed 3 bases at V and 4 bases at J, leaving 8 bases unmatched. The CDR3 nucleotides read TGTGCCAGCAGTGATTCAGTAGCGGGTCTAGAGACCCAGTACTTC. Its protein product is CASSDSVAGLETQYF. Drawing the rest from reference TRBV25-1 and TRBJ2-5, the complete variable domain is EADIYQTPRYLVIGTGKKITLECSQTMGHDKMYWYQQDPGMELHLIHYSYGVNSTEKGDLSSESTVSRIRTEHFPLTLESARPSHTSQYLCASSDSVAGLETQYFGPGTRLLVL.

The rearrangement links TRBV11-2 to TRBJ1-3, with D perhaps matching TRBD1 (6 bases). Germline assignment: CDR1 SGHAT and CDR2 FQNNGV. CDR3 size: 14 residues. Trimming stripped 5 bases from V and 0 bases from J, with 8 bases between. CDR3 bases: TGTGCCAGCAGCCGGACAGACTCTGGAAACACCATATATTTT. It is translated as CASSRTDSGNTIYF.

The chain has TRBV5-1 and TRBJ2-3; D not resolved. The CDR3 consists of 16 residues. The germline V gene has CDR1 SGHRS and CDR2 YFSETQ. Trimming took 0 bases from V and 3 from J, leaving 14 bases between them. The CDR3 region has the DNA TGCGCCAGCAGCTTGGACGGAGTCTTACGGACAGATACGCAGTATTTT. Its translation: CASSLDGVLRTDTQYF. Drawing the rest from reference TRBV5-1 and TRBJ2-3, the complete variable domain is KAGVTQTPRYLIKTRGQQVTLSCSPISGHRSVSWYQQTPGQGLQFLFEYFSETQRNKGNFPGRFSGRQFSNSRSEMNVSTLELGDSALYLCASSLDGVLRTDTQYFGPGTRLTVL.

This chain uses TRBV6-5 with TRBJ1-1, with D hard to call. Germline assignment: CDR1 MNHEY and CDR2 SVGAGI. The CDR3 is 14 amino acids. Trimming pared 5 bases from V and 0 bases from J, leaving 10 bases between. CDR3 amino acids: CASSPGGLNTEAFF. CDR3 nucleotide sequence: TGTGCCAGCAGTCCGGGAGGGTTGAACACTGAAGCTTTCTTT.

The rearrangement joins TRBV7-3 to TRBJ1-1; the D is unclear. Germline CDR1 is SGHTA and CDR2 is FQGTGA. This CDR3 spans 13 amino acids. Trimming took 5 bases from V and 5 from J, leaving 12 bases between them. CDR3 protein: CASSAERKTEAFF. Here the CDR3 DNA reads TGTGCCAGCAGCGCGGAGAGGAAGACTGAAGCTTTCTTT. Based on the CDR3 plus reference TRBV7-3 and TRBJ1-1, the full variable domain is GAGVSQTPSNKVTEKGKYVELRCDPISGHTALYWYRQSLGQGPEFLIYFQGTGAADDSGLPNDRFFAVRPEGSVSTLKIQRTERGDSAVYLCASSAERKTEAFFGQGTRLTVV.

The sample holds one count of this clone. This chain uses TRBV4-1 with TRBJ2-3; 9 bases align to TRBD2. CDR1 MGHRA and CDR2 YSYEKL come from the germline V gene. J gave up 14 bases and V 4 bases, and 4 bases lay outside the gene matches. This CDR3 has 11 amino acids. In DNA form, the CDR3 reads TGCGCCAGCAGCCTAGCGGGAGTATCGTATTTT. Protein product: CASSLAGVSYF.

This chain links TRBV28 with TRBJ1-2, with D unclear. This CDR3 is 15 amino acids long. V dropped 3 bases and J dropped 0 bases, with 11 bases sitting between them. Germline CDR1 reads MDHEN; CDR2 reads SYDVKM. CDR3 in DNA: TGTGCCAGCAGTTTGGAGGGTTCAGCTAACTATGGCTACACCTTC. Amino acid sequence: CASSLEGSANYGYTF.

The chain combines TRBV11-2 with TRBJ2-7; 7 positions match TRBD2. Germline V lookup: CDR1 SGHAT, CDR2 FQNNGV. V dropped 5 bases and J dropped 9; count of bases not matched to a gene: 13. The CDR3 has 14 amino acids. CDR3 nucleotide sequence: TGTGCCAGCAGCCTCCTTAGGGGAGGGCCTGGGCAGTACTTC. Its protein is CASSLLRGGPGQYF.

V and J are TRBV19 and TRBJ1-1; 7 bases are a match to TRBD1. The CDR3 is 14 amino acids. CDR1 is LNHDA, CDR2 SQIVND, per germline (reference sequence). The trim removed 4 bases at V and 5 bases at J, leaving 7 bases unmatched. The CDR3 bases are TGTGCCAGTAGTACCCCGACAGGGTTGACTGAAGCTTTCTTT. Its protein product is CASSTPTGLTEAFF.

The count of this clone is one. The V call is TRBV30, the J call TRBJ2-4; perhaps TRBD1 as D (6 bases). Germline loops: CDR1 GTSNPN, CDR2 SVGIG (reference sequence). Trimming shortened V by 4 bases and J by 8 bases, and 9 bases separated the two germline ends. The CDR3 extends over 11 amino acids. CDR3 coding DNA: TGTGCCTGGATCCAGGGGTACATTCAGTACTTC. Protein sequence: CAWIQGYIQYF.

This chain connects TRBV5-6 to TRBJ1-4, with 10 nucleotides matching TRBD1. Germline V lookup: CDR1 SGHDT, CDR2 YYEEEE. Trimming took 5 bases from V and 3 from J; bases not matched to a gene: 7. The CDR3 spans 16 residues. CDR3 nucleotide sequence: TGTGCCAGCAGGAAACAAGACAGGGGGCCTAATGAAAAACTGTTTTTT. Protein sequence: CASRKQDRGPNEKLFF.

The chain is built from TRBV27 and TRBJ2-1; a possible D gene is TRBD2 (5 bases). The CDR3 runs 13 residues. CDR1 is MNHEY, CDR2 SMNVEV, per germline (reference sequence). Trimming left V 7 bases short and J 5 bases short, with 12 bases between. The CDR3 DNA is TGTGCCAGCACCTGGACTTCTAACAATGAGCAGTTCTTC. Residues: CASTWTSNNEQFF.

In this sample, this clone turned up once. The J gene is TRBJ1-2, the V gene TRBV5-4; possibly TRBD1 for D (5 bases). Trimming stripped 0 bases from V and 7 bases from J, with 19 bases between. CDR3 length: 16 residues. In germline, CDR1 is SGHNT, CDR2 YYREEE (reference sequence). The CDR3 loop is CASSLGGTDIVRGYTF. The CDR3 DNA reads TGTGCCAGCAGCTTGGGCGGGACGGATATTGTCCGTGGCTACACCTTC.

The V gene is TRBV19, the J gene TRBJ2-1, with TRBD2 matching over 9 bases. Germline CDR1 and CDR2: LNHDA and SQIVND (reference sequence). V was pared by 5 bases and J by 4 bases, with 6 bases of the junction left unmatched. CDR3 length equals 15 residues. The CDR3 sequence: CASSELAGIYNEQFF. CDR3 DNA: TGTGCCAGTAGTGAGCTAGCGGGGATTTACAATGAGCAGTTCTTC.

The chain couples TRBV6-2 or TRBV6-3 to TRBJ2-1, with 8 bases that match TRBD2. V lost 0 bases and J lost 6; bases outside the gene matches: 7. This CDR3 region has 16 residues. Per the germline V gene, CDR1 is MNHEY and CDR2 is SVGEGT. The CDR3 region is CASSYSGLGAPNEQFF. DNA for the CDR3: TGTGCCAGCAGTTACTCGGGACTAGGGGCCCCCAATGAGCAGTTCTTC.

Of note for this clone: Other DNA sequences from this sample encode an identical CDR3 as well. This chain joins TRBV5-1 and TRBJ1-5; perhaps TRBD1 as D (6 bases). V shed 0 bases and J shed 0 bases, with 7 bases lying between them. This CDR3 has 15 residues. The germline V gene encodes CDR1 SGHRS and CDR2 YFSETQ. For the CDR3, the DNA is TGCGCCAGCAGCTTGGCAGGGGATAGCAATCAGCCCCAGCATTTT. Protein product: CASSLAGDSNQPQHF.

The rearrangement joins TRBV2 to TRBJ2-5; 8 nucleotides agree with TRBD1. V dropped 8 bases and J dropped 5; count of bases not matched to a gene: 10. Per germline, CDR1 SNHLY and CDR2 FYNNEI. The CDR3 runs 14 residues. In DNA form, the CDR3 reads TGTGCCAGCCTCTATCAGGGGGCCGCCGAGACCCAGTACTTC. Protein sequence: CASLYQGAAETQYF.

The rearrangement links TRBV19 to TRBJ2-1; TRBD2 matches 9 bases. This CDR3 region has 14 residues. V lost 8 bases and J lost 10; bases outside the gene matches: 12. The germline CDR1 and CDR2 sequences are LNHDA and SQIVND (reference sequence). The CDR3 sequence: CASAAGGLAGEQFF. CDR3 nucleotide sequence: TGTGCCAGTGCTGCAGGGGGACTAGCTGGGGAGCAGTTCTTC.

This chain joins TRBV24-1 and TRBJ2-3; 8 positions match TRBD1. CDR3 size: 16 residues. Looked up from germline, CDR1 is KGHDR and CDR2 is SFDVKD. V gave up 4 bases and J gave up 3 bases; unmatched junction bases: 8. CDR3 amino acids: CATSEVTGVGTDTQYF. CDR3 coding DNA: TGTGCCACCAGTGAGGTGACAGGGGTTGGGACAGATACGCAGTATTTT.

The rearrangement joins TRBV19 to TRBJ1-4, with unresolved D. V lost 3 bases, J lost 7 bases, and 9 bases lay in between. This CDR3 contains 13 residues. The germline V gene encodes CDR1 LNHDA and CDR2 SQIVND (reference sequence). This chain's CDR3 is CASSIRGAEKLFF. The CDR3, as DNA: TGTGCCAGTAGTATCCGGGGAGCTGAAAAACTGTTTTTT. Using reference TRBV19 and TRBJ1-4 for the parts outside the CDR3, the full variable domain is DGGITQSPKYLFRKEGQNVTLSCEQNLNHDAMYWYRQDPGQGLRLIYYSQIVNDFQKGDIAEGYSVSREKKESFPLTVTSAQKNPTAFYLCASSIRGAEKLFFGSGTQLSVL.